The clone carrying this T cell receptor beta chain was seen at least ten times. Its antigen is not known. These data belong to a study of regulatory T cells in long-lasting Graves disease. Study-level results: Examination was confined to peripheral blood, excluding thyroid tissue. Newly diagnosed Graves' patients exceeded persistent ones in TCR diversity.

Time point defined: persistent/refractory GD, antithyroid drugs over 5 years with positive TRAb. TCR sequences were obtained from RNA taken from PBMCs. Building of the TCR beta libraries involved iRepertoire HTBI primers and Arm-PCR of CDR3 regions. Via MiXCR, TCRdb re-called the multiplex PCR reads, giving one row per CDR3 protein. Of 350,000 to 500,000 distinct CDR3 sequences listed, roughly a fifth are singletons. V was shortened by 6 bases and J by 2 bases, with 7 bases between the two germline ends. CDR1 is SNHLY, CDR2 FYNNEI, per germline. CDR3 length equals 13 residues. The rearrangement uses TRBV2 and TRBJ2-2, with D unclear. The clonotype comes from a female donor with Graves disease. Sample: peripheral blood mononuclear cells (PBMCs), taken when the disease was refractory, from a patient treated with antithyroid drugs. The CDR3 DNA reads as TGTGCCAGCAGAGGAATTAACACCGGGGAGCTGTTTTTT. It specifies CASRGINTGELFF.